This T cell receptor (beta chain) was sequenced for a study of cytomegalovirus exposure and HLA in healthy donors. Study as a whole: There were just under 400 genotyped donors. Of these, about 81% fell in the genetic ancestry cluster associated with self-reported Caucasian donors. Findings and limits, study-wide: In a later analysis, common viral pathogens appeared linked to several of the most significant clusters. The authors considered a cluster of highly shared sequence variants likely to be a sequencing artifact. Association of a missense DCLRE1C variant with TCR beta V- and J-gene trimming was reported in a later analysis.

The germline V and J ends were trimmed by 0 bases and 4 bases, with 9 bases remaining between them. Germline-derived CDR1 and CDR2 are MGHRA and YSYEKL. The CDR3 sequence is 14 residues long. In the PCR, 60 Vbeta and 13 Jbeta primers were used. Clones were read by immunoSEQ multiplex PCR, and TCRdb kept only the in-frame ones, dropping some. Of around 190,000 clones in the sample, 9.5% were seen once. This clone was observed a handful of times. As yet, its antigen is unknown. V usage is TRBV4-1 and J usage is TRBJ2-5, with D hard to call. The sequence derives from a woman in her twenties or thirties in good health and CMV-seropositive. Sample: PBMCs. The CDR3 sequence is CASSQERSGETQYF. CDR3 DNA sequence: TGCGCCAGCAGCCAAGAAAGGTCGGGAGAGACCCAGTACTTC.